This TCR beta chain was identified in a study of metastatic and nonmetastatic thyroid tumors. Overall study: Peripheral blood and tumor or nodule samples from malignant and benign thyroid patients were compared.

There were no patients who had received any treatment before thyroid surgery. In the original analysis: Variation in CDR3 across clinicopathological groups served as the basis for constructing a distant-metastasis classifier in papillary thyroid cancer. TCRdb used MiXCR to call clones anew from the PCR reads. The V and J calls here are based on TCRdb, not the publication. The repertoire includes over 20,000 clones, more than 25% of them detected once, and approximately 20% sits in the top ten. This clone was seen ten or more times. Its antigen is not known. Study-wide findings and caveats: Reported TCR beta diversity, measured in blood and tumor, was significantly higher for malignant thyroid tumors than for benign nodules.

Germline values: CDR1 SGHDT, CDR2 YYEEEE. V was shortened by 2 bases and J by 0 bases, with 18 bases between the two germline ends. The CDR3 sequence is 18 residues long. The chain has TRBV5-6 and TRBJ1-3; D perhaps matches TRBD1 (6 bases). The receptor was derived from a female donor with papillary thyroid cancer or a benign thyroid nodule (not recorded which). Some clones in this sample may be carry-over from other donors' samples. Input material: blood. DNA for the CDR3: TGTGCCAGCAGCTTCGGCAGGGGAATCAGCAACTCTGGAAACACCATATATTTT. Amino acids: CASSFGRGISNSGNTIYF.